Below, 14 T cell receptor beta chains from the same sample are listed, as sequenced in a study of beta chain features in type 1 diabetes. Expressed TCRB transcripts were sequenced after all isolated RNA was converted to cDNA. Sequencing used immunoSEQ multiplex PCR; TCRdb keeps in-frame clones, though not all of them. This table holds hundreds of thousands of clones, 15% to 20% found once. The sample consisted of naive CD4+ T cells from blood. The receptors shown here come from a woman under 30 in good health.

The rearrangement links TRBV5-1 to TRBJ2-5; the match to TRBD2 covers 8 bases. V gave up 0 bases and J gave up 1 base; unmatched junction bases: 2. Looked up from germline, CDR1 is SGHRS and CDR2 is YFSETQ. This CDR3 contains 15 residues. The CDR3 nucleotides are TGCGCCAGCAGCTTGGGCGGGAGGCCCCAAGAGACCCAGTACTTC. It translates to CASSLGGRPQETQYF.

This clone has just a few counts. V usage is TRBV5-4 and J usage is TRBJ1-2; no definite D call. V lost 4 bases and J 7 bases, leaving 20 bases between the germline ends. The CDR3 is made up of 15 amino acids. Per germline, CDR1 SGHNT and CDR2 YYREEE (reference sequence). The DNA of the CDR3 is TGTGCCAGCAGCCTCAGACCTACCCAAAACGTTGGCTACACCTTC. This encodes CASSLRPTQNVGYTF. The full variable domain, rest sourced from reference TRBV5-4 and TRBJ1-2, is ETGVTQSPTHLIKTRGQQVTLRCSSQSGHNTVSWYQQALGQGPQFIFQYYREEENGRGNFPPRFSGLQFPNYSSELNVNALELDDSALYLCASSLRPTQNVGYTFGSGTRLTVV.

This clone was found a few times. The V gene is TRBV28, the J gene TRBJ2-3, with TRBD2 identical over 11 bases. Germline V gene lookup returns CDR1 MDHEN and CDR2 SYDVKM. The CDR3 sequence is 13 residues long. J lost 9 bases, V lost 3 bases, and 2 bases had no gene match. The DNA for the CDR3 is TGTGCCAGCAGTTTTAGCGGGAGGGAGACGCAGTATTTT. Protein product: CASSFSGRETQYF.

CDR3 in amino acids: CASSTGTGTGELFF. DNA for the CDR3: TGTGCCAGCAGCACCGGGACAGGTACCGGGGAGCTGTTTTTT. The chain uses TRBV7-2 and TRBJ2-2, with 8 bases lining up with TRBD1. This CDR3 has 14 residues. CDR1 and CDR2 (germline): SGHTA, FQGNSA. With 5 bases clipped from V and 5 bases from J, the junction kept 4 bases outside the gene matches.

This clone was observed a few times. CDR3: CASSQDWAATEAFF. CDR3 coding DNA: TGCGCCAGCAGCCAAGATTGGGCAGCCACTGAAGCTTTCTTT. V gene TRBV4-3 combines with J gene TRBJ1-1; D gene ambiguous. The CDR3 spans 14 residues. The germline V and J ends were trimmed by 0 bases and 4 bases, with 9 bases remaining between them. The V gene's germline CDR1 is LGHNA and CDR2 YSLEER.

This clone was counted between two and nine times. The genes are TRBV7-6 and TRBJ2-1; either TRBD1 or TRBD2 may supply D (5 bases each). The V gene lost 4 bases and the J gene lost 3 bases, with 13 bases spanning the gap. Looked up from germline, CDR1 is SGHVS and CDR2 is FNYEAQ. This CDR3 comprises 15 residues. Here the CDR3 reads CASSSGREYYNEQFF. CDR3 nucleotides: TGTGCCAGCAGCTCAGGGAGAGAATACTACAATGAGCAGTTCTTC.

This clone turned up a few times. This sequence joins TRBV6-5 and TRBJ1-3, with D hard to call. Trimming pared 0 bases from V and 4 bases from J, leaving 10 bases between. Germline CDR1 reads MNHEY; CDR2 reads SVGAGI. The CDR3 is 15 amino acids. The CDR3 sequence: CASSYSEGEGNTIYF. CDR3 nucleotides: TGTGCCAGCAGTTACTCGGAGGGAGAAGGAAACACCATATATTTT.

The genes are TRBV28 and TRBJ2-1; no firm D call. The CDR3 has 11 residues. Trimming left V 7 bases short and J 7 bases short, with 8 bases between. CDR1 MDHEN and CDR2 SYDVKM come from the germline V gene. The CDR3, as DNA: TGTGCCAGCACTTTTTTGAATGAGCAGTTCTTC. Amino acid sequence: CASTFLNEQFF.

This clone has a handful of counts. V usage is TRBV2 and J usage is TRBJ2-7; TRBD1 matches 10 bases. The CDR3 runs 16 residues. V shed 8 bases, J shed 3 bases, and the junction held 13 bases outside the gene matches. Germline V gene lookup returns CDR1 SNHLY and CDR2 FYNNEI. The CDR3 reads CASRSSAGTGVYEQYF. CDR3 coding DNA: TGTGCCAGCCGGAGTTCGGCCGGGACAGGGGTCTACGAGCAGTACTTC.

The rearrangement joins TRBV7-2 to TRBJ1-2; D is possibly TRBD1 (6 bases). This CDR3 spans 15 amino acids. CDR1 SGHTA and CDR2 FQGNSA come from the germline V gene. V was pared by 5 bases and J by 8 bases, with 21 bases between. The CDR3 here is CASSPHPRGPGGYTF. CDR3 nucleotides: TGTGCCAGCAGCCCTCACCCTCGGGGGCCGGGGGGCTACACCTTC.

This clone was seen more than once but under ten times. The J gene is TRBJ1-5, the V gene TRBV7-8; 8 bases match TRBD1. Germline assignment: CDR1 SGHVS and CDR2 FQNEAQ. The junction had 3 bases not matched to a gene; V was cut back by 4 bases and J by 4 bases. The length of the CDR3 is 14 residues. The CDR3 nucleotides are TGTGCCAGCAGCTGGGGACAGGAGAATCAGCCCCAGCATTTT. It yields the protein CASSWGQENQPQHF. The full variable domain, rest sourced from reference TRBV7-8 and TRBJ1-5, is GAGVSQSPRYKVAKRGQDVALRCDPISGHVSLFWYQQALGQGPEFLTYFQNEAQLDKSGLPSDRFFAERPEGSVSTLKIQRTQQEDSAVYLCASSWGQENQPQHFGDGTRLSIL.

The rearrangement joins TRBV4-2 to TRBJ2-7; 7 nucleotides align to TRBD2. The CDR3 has 18 residues. Germline V gene data show CDR1 as LGHNA and CDR2 as YNFKEQ. Trimming at V came to 0 bases and at J to 5 bases, leaving 16 bases not matched to a gene. CDR3 coding DNA: TGTGCCAGCAGCCAAGATTGGCGGAGGAGGGAGGGCCACAACGAGCAGTACTTC. It yields the protein CASSQDWRRREGHNEQYF.

This clone was picked up a small number of times. The chain carries TRBV7-9 and TRBJ2-7; tentatively, D is TRBD2 (6 bases). Germline CDR1 and CDR2: SEHNR and FQNEAQ (reference sequence). Deletions cut 1 base from V and 2 bases from J, with 18 bases between. The CDR3 totals 17 residues. CDR3 region: CASSLVVGRLAPYEQYF. For the CDR3, the DNA is TGTGCCAGCAGCTTAGTCGTCGGGCGGCTAGCGCCCTACGAGCAGTACTTC.

The chain employs TRBV18 and TRBJ2-2, with D uncertain. Germline V gives CDR1 KGHSH, CDR2 LQKENI. The length of the CDR3 is 14 residues. The germline V and J ends were trimmed by 0 bases and 4 bases, with 6 bases remaining between them. The chain's CDR3 is CASSPPSRTGELFF. DNA for the CDR3: TGTGCCAGCTCACCACCCAGTCGCACCGGGGAGCTGTTTTTT. The entire variable domain, with the rest obtained from reference TRBV18 and TRBJ2-2, is as follows: NAGVMQNPRHLVRRRGQEARLRCSPMKGHSHVYWYRQLPEEGLKFMVYLQKENIIDESGMPKERFSAEFPKEGPSILRIQQVVRGDSAAYFCASSPPSRTGELFFGEGSRLTVL.